The source of this TCR beta chain is a study of Graves' ophthalmopathy and Graves' hyperthyroidism. In germline, CDR1 is SGHAT, CDR2 FQDESV (reference sequence). The CDR3 extends over 17 amino acids. V was pared by 0 bases and J by 3 bases, with 18 bases between. Researchers classed hyperthyroidism as stable given no ophthalmopathy within 18 months of follow-up. Clinical symptoms, serum thyroxine, TRAb, thyroid ultrasound and orbital computed tomography determined diagnosis. PBMCs were density-gradient isolated from roughly 9.6 ml fresh blood. Amplification of the TCR beta CDR3 regions used RNA transcripts (as template). After a first-round RT-PCR with HTBI primers, a second-round multiplex PCR was run. TCRdb called the multiplex PCR reads again in MiXCR, with one record for every CDR3 protein. The table shows about 620,000 distinct CDR3 sequences, with around a fifth occurring only once. This clonotype has at least ten counts.

This TCR was recovered from a woman between 18 and 29 years old with stable Graves' hyperthyroidism. Some clones in this sample may be carry-over from other donors' samples. The specimen was peripheral blood. The chain combines TRBV11-1 with TRBJ2-7, with D uncertain. CDR3 in DNA: TGTGCCAGCAGCTTAGCCTATGTTTTGGCCGTAGACTACGAGCAGTACTTC. It translates to CASSLAYVLAVDYEQYF.